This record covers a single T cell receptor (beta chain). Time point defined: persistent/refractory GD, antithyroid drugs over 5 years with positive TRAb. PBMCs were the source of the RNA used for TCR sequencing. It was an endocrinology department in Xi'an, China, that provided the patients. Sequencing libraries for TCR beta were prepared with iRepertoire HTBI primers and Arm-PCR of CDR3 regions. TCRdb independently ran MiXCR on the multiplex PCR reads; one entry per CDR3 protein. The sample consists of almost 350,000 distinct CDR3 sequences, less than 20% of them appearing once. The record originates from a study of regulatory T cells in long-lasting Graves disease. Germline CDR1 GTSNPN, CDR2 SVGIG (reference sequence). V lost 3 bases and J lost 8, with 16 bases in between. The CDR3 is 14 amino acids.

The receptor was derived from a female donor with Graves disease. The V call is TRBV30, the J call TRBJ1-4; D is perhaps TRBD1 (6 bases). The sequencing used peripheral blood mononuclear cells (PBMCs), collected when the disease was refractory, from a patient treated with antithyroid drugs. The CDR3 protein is CAWRLQGGREKLFF. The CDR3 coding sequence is TGTGCCTGGAGGCTACAGGGAGGCAGGGAAAAACTGTTTTTT.